This entry features one T cell receptor (beta chain) sequence. This sample was included in a study of blood T cell repertoires in COVID-19. With 3 bases removed from V and 3 bases from J, the gap between germline ends came to 17 bases. There are 17 residues in the CDR3. Germline-derived CDR1 and CDR2 are SGHNT and YENEEA. TCRdb keeps only in-frame clones here, not all; method: immunoSEQ multiplex PCR. The table lists some 250,000 clones, about nine tenths of them singletons. This chain joins TRBV11-3 and TRBJ2-2; weak D call: TRBD2 (5 bases). The receptor was isolated from a man younger than 30 who had recovered from COVID-19. The sample comprised PBMCs or T cells enriched from blood (not recorded which). CDR3 sequence reads: CASSFSGSTRDTGELFF. DNA of the CDR3: TGTGCCAGCAGCTTTTCGGGGTCCACCCGGGACACCGGGGAGCTGTTTTTT.